One and the same sample provided the 4 T cell receptor beta chains below, sequenced in a study of shared clonotypes between healthy human individuals. The method was immunoSEQ multiplex PCR; TCRdb's version includes in-frame clones alone and lacks a portion of them. The table lists 2,500,000 or so clones, about 92% of them singletons, with over 0.12% in the top ten. The sequenced sample was naive CD4+ T cells sorted from blood. Subset specified: CD45RA+ positively selected. The source of these receptors is a man younger than 35 in good health.

The chain joins TRBV15 to TRBJ2-5; 7 bases align to TRBD2. J was trimmed by 5 bases and V by 4 bases; bases with no gene match: 13. There are 16 residues in the CDR3. Germline CDR1 LNHNV, CDR2 YYDKDF (reference sequence). The CDR3 sequence is CATSTNRRGVPETQYF. The CDR3, as DNA: TGTGCCACCAGCACCAACCGACGGGGGGTCCCCGAGACCCAGTACTTC.

This clone showed up just once. This chain joins TRBV11-2 and TRBJ1-3; D may be TRBD1 (6 bases). The germline gives CDR1 SGHAT, CDR2 FQNNGV. The CDR3 sequence is 14 residues long. Between the trimmed V and J ends, which lost 5 bases and 10 bases, there was a span of 18 bases. The CDR3 reads CASSLTLGGETIYF. CDR3 nucleotides: TGTGCCAGCAGCCTGACTTTAGGGGGGGAGACCATATATTTT.

The V call is TRBV11-2, the J call TRBJ2-7; TRBD1 might be the D (5 bases). V gave up 0 bases and J gave up 5 bases, with 11 bases separating them. Germline V gene lookup returns CDR1 SGHAT and CDR2 FQNNGV. The CDR3 extends over 14 amino acids. Here the CDR3 reads CASSLDRVSHEQYF. CDR3 nucleotides: TGTGCCAGCAGCTTAGACAGGGTGTCCCACGAGCAGTACTTC.

This chain connects TRBV7-2 to TRBJ2-7, with D maybe TRBD2 (5 bases). V was pared by 4 bases and J by 0 bases, with 13 bases between. The germline V gene encodes CDR1 SGHTA and CDR2 FQGNSA. The CDR3 totals 15 residues. The CDR3: CASSSVTSGSYEQYF. CDR3 DNA: TGTGCCAGCAGCTCGGTTACTAGTGGCTCCTACGAGCAGTACTTC.